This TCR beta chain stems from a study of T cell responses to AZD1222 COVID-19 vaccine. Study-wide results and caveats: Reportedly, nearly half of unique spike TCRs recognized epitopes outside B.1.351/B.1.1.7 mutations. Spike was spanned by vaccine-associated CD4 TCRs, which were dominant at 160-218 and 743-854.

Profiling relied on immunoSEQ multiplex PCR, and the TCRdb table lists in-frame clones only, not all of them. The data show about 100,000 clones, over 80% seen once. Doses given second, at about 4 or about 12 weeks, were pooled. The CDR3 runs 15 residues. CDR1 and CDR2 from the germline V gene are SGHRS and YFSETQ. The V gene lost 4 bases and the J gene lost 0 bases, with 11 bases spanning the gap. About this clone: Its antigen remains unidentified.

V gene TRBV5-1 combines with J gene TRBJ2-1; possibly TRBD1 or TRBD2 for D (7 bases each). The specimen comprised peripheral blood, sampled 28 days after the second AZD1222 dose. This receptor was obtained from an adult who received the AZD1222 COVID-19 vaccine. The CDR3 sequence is CASSRGDSSYNEQFF. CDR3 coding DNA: TGCGCCAGCAGCCGGGGGGACAGCTCCTACAATGAGCAGTTCTTC.